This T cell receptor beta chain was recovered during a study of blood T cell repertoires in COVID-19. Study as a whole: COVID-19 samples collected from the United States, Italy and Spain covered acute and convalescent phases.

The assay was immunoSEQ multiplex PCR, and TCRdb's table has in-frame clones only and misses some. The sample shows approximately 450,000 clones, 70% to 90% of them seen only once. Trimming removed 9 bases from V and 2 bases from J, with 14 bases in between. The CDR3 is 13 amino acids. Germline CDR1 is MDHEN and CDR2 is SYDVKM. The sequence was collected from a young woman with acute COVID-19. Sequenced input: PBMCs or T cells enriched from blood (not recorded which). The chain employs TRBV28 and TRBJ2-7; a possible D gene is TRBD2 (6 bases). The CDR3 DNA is TGTGCCAGTTACCGGGACTTACCCTACGAGCAGTACTTC. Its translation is CASYRDLPYEQYF.